This T cell receptor beta chain derives from a study of response to subunit inactivated influenza vaccine. V was clipped by 5 bases and J by 3 bases; unmatched bases: 9. The CDR3 spans 15 residues. The germline V gene encodes CDR1 MNHNS and CDR2 SASEGT. In TCRdb, the RT-PCR reads were re-called with MiXCR into one record per CDR3 protein. The sample has about 500,000 distinct CDR3 sequences; about 15% are singletons. The sample in question was CD4+ T cells sorted from PBMCs, obtained around 25 months after vaccination. The rearrangement uses TRBV6-1 and TRBJ2-7; 8 nucleotides match TRBD2. This sequence originates from a man between 50 and 70 years old who received an inactivated influenza vaccine. The CDR3 nucleotides read TGTGCCAGCAGTCGCTTTGTTAGCGGGATCTACGAGCAGTACTTC. Translated, it gives CASSRFVSGIYEQYF.